This T cell receptor beta chain was sequenced for a study of vaccination and CD4 T cells after COVID-19. Notes on this clonotype: No antigen is known for it.

Germline-derived CDR1 and CDR2 are SEHNR and FQNEAQ (reference sequence). V shed 4 bases and J shed 4 bases, with 11 bases lying between them. The CDR3 sequence is 14 residues long. Sample treatment: approximately 9-day PBMC culture with coronavirus spike peptide pools or control peptides (ViraFEST assay). The Oncomine TCR Beta short-read assay was applied to DNA of cultured CD4+ T cells. TCRdb redid the calling of the PCR reads with MiXCR, one entry per CDR3 protein. The sample contains about 15,000 distinct CDR3 sequences, 52% of which appear only once. Sequencing was performed on CD4+ T cells from blood, cultured in vitro. This chain connects TRBV7-9 to TRBJ1-3; D is possibly TRBD1 (5 bases). The origin of this receptor is a human donor who had recovered from COVID-19. In DNA, the CDR3 is TGTGCCAGCAGCTCCGGGACGCCCGGAAACACCATATATTTT. Protein sequence: CASSSGTPGNTIYF.